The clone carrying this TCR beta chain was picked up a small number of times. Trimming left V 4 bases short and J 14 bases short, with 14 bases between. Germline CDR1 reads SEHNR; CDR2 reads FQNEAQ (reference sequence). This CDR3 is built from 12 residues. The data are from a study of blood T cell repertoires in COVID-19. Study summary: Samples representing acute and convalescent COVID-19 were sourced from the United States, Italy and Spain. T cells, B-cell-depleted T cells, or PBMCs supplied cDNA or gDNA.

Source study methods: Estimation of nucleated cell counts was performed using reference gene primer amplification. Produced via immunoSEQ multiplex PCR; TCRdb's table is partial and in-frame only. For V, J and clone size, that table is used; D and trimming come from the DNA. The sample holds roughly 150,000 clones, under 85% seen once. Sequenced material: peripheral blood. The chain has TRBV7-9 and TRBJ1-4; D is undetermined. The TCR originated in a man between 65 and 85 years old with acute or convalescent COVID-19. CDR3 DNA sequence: TGTGCCAGCAGCTACGACACCCAAGCCCTGTTTTTT. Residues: CASSYDTQALFF. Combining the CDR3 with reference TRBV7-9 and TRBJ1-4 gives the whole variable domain DTGVSQNPRHKITKRGQNVTFRCDPISEHNRLYWYRQTLGQGPEFLTYFQNEAQLEKSRLLSDRFSAERPKGSFSTLEIQRTEQGDSAMYLCASSYDTQALFFGSGTQLSVL.